The clone carrying this T cell receptor beta chain was observed a few times. The antigen remains unidentified. Sampling consisted of one heparinised blood draw per donor, averaging approximately 120 mL. This entry is derived from a study of beta chain features in type 1 diabetes. Expressed TCRB transcripts got sequenced, as all isolated RNA was reverse transcribed. Libraries were prepared by immunoSEQ multiplex PCR; TCRdb keeps only in-frame clonotypes and omits some of them. Seen here are more than 300,000 clones, 8.5% to 10% observed once, and the top ten hold 0.45% to 0.65%. Study-wide findings and caveats: High-TCR-expressing cells could be over-represented by cDNA sequencing. Patients showed naive, central memory and Treg TCRB repertoires that appeared more similar than those of healthy donors. Among patients with Type 1 diabetes, TCRB CDR3s were moderately but significantly shorter in every one of the four CD4+ subsets.

This CDR3 comprises 17 residues. Trimming cost V 0 bases and J 9 bases, with 21 bases left between them. Germline V lookup: CDR1 MGHRA, CDR2 YSYEKL. Source material: central memory CD4+ T cells from blood. The receptor was derived from a man in his thirties or forties with type 1 diabetes. This chain joins TRBV4-1 and TRBJ2-1, with D perhaps TRBD1 (5 bases). CDR3 in amino acids: CASSQDPSRPSQGEQFF. CDR3 DNA sequence: TGCGCCAGCAGCCAAGATCCCTCAAGGCCTTCTCAGGGTGAGCAGTTCTTC.